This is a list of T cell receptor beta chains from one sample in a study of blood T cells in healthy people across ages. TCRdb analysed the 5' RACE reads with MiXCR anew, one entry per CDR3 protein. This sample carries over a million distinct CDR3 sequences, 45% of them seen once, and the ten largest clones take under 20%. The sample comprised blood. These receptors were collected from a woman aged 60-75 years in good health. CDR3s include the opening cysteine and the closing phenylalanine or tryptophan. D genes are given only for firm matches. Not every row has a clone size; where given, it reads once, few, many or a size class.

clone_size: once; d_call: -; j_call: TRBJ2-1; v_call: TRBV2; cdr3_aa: CAIPAGGVASGAYNEQFF; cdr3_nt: TGTGCCATCCCTGCAGGGGGAGTAGCTAGCGGAGCCTACAATGAGCAGTTCTTC
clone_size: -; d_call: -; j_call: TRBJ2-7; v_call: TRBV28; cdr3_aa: CASSHRRDQAYEQYF; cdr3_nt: TGTGCCAGCAGTCACCGCCGGGACCAAGCCTACGAGCAGTACTTC
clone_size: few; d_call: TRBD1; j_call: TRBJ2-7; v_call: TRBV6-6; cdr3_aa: CASSDRGAAYEQYF; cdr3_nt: TGTGCCAGCAGCGACAGGGGTGCCGCCTACGAGCAGTACTTC
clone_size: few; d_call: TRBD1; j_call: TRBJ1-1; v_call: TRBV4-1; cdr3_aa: CASSQQGTGIPEAFF; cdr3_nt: TGCGCCAGCAGCCAACAAGGGACAGGGATCCCTGAAGCTTTCTTT
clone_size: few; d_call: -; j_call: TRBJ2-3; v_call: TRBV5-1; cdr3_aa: CASSSSVSADTQYF; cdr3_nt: TGCGCCAGCAGCTCTAGCGTCAGCGCCGATACGCAGTATTTT
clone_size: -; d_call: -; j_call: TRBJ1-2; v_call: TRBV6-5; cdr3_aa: CASSPGPSNRGYTF; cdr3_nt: TGTGCCAGCAGCCCAGGGCCTTCTAATCGTGGCTACACCTTC
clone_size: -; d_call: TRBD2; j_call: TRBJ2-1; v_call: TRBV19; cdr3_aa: CASSIAAGDEQFF; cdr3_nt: TGTGCCAGTAGTATAGCCGCGGGGGATGAGCAGTTCTTC
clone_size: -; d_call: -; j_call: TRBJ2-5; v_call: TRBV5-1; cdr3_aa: CAGSVGTGKETQYF; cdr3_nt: TGCGCCGGCAGCGTCGGGACCGGAAAAGAGACCCAGTACTTC
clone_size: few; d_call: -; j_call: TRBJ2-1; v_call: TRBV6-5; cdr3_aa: CASSYSGDSNEQFF; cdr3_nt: TGTGCCAGCAGTTACTCTGGGGACTCCAATGAGCAGTTCTTC
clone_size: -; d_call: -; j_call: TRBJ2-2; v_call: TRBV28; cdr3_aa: CASSRAGELFF; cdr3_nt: TGTGCCAGCTCCAGGGCCGGAGAGCTGTTTTTT
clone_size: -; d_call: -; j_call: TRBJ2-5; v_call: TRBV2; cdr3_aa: CASNPYGQNPQETQYF; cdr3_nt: TGTGCCAGCAACCCCTACGGACAGAATCCTCAAGAGACCCAGTACTTC
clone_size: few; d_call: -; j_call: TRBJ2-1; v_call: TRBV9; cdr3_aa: CASSVAPSSYNEQFF; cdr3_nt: TGTGCCAGCAGCGTAGCCCCCAGCTCCTACAATGAGCAGTTCTTC
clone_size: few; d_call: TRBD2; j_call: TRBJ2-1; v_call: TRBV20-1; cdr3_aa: CSAREGMGWSSGSRYNEQFF; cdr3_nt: TGCAGTGCTAGAGAAGGGATGGGTTGGTCTAGCGGGAGTCGCTACAATGAGCAGTTCTTC
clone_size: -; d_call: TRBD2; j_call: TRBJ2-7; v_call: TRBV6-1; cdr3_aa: CASSGRLGTSGTYEQYF; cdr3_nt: TGTGCCAGCAGTGGAAGGCTTGGGACTAGCGGCACCTACGAGCAGTACTTC
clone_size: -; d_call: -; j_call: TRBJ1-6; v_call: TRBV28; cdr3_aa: CASRGVESYNSPLHF; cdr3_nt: TGTGCCAGCAGGGGGGTAGAGTCCTATAATTCACCCCTCCACTTT
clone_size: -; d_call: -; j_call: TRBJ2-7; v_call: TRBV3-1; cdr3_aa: CASSQVGLSYEQYF; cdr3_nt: TGTGCCAGCAGCCAAGTCGGACTGTCCTACGAGCAGTACTTC
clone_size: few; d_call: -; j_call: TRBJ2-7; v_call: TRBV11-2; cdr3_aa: CASRPIQGHTNHEQYF; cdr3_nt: TGTGCCAGCAGACCAATCCAAGGACACACGAACCACGAGCAGTACTTC
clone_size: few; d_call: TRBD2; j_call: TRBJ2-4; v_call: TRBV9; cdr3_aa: CASSVGTGGNIQYF; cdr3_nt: TGTGCCAGCAGCGTAGGAACGGGGGGAAACATTCAGTACTTC
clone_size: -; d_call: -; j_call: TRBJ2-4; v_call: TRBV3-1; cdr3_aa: CASSQGNGGEEQYF; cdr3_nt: TGTGCCAGCAGCCAAGGGAACGGCGGGGAGGAGCAGTACTTC
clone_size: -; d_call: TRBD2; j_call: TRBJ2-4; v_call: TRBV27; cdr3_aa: CASSYIAGGGDEPYF; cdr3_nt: TGTGCCAGCAGTTATATAGCGGGAGGAGGTGACGAGCCGTACTTC
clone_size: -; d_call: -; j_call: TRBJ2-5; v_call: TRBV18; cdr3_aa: CASSPTTGSGETQYF; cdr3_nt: TGTGCCAGCTCACCGACGACAGGATCCGGAGAGACCCAGTACTTC
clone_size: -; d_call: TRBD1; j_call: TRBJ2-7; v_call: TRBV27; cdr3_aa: CASRSGGYEQYF; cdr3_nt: TGTGCCAGCAGGTCAGGGGGCTACGAGCAGTACTTC
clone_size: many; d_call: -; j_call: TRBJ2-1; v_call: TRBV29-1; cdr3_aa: CSVESGATTYNEQFF; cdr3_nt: TGCAGCGTTGAATCCGGGGCAACGACCTACAATGAGCAGTTCTTC